Listed here are 28 T cell receptor beta chains from one sample, sequenced in a study of cytomegalovirus exposure and HLA in healthy donors. The primer mix had 60 Vbeta and 13 Jbeta primers. Clones were sequenced by immunoSEQ multiplex PCR, and TCRdb holds only the in-frame ones, with some missing. The sample carries about 130,000 clones, roughly 78% recorded once. Sequencing was performed on PBMCs. The receptors derive from a man aged 30-40 years in good health and CMV-seropositive.

Written as DNA, the CDR3 is TGTGCCAGCAGACCACCGGTCTCCTACGAGCAGTACTTC. Translating it yields CASRPPVSYEQYF. V gene TRBV28 combines with J gene TRBJ2-7; no clear D. The V gene's germline CDR1 is MDHEN and CDR2 SYDVKM. V gave up 6 bases and J gave up 0 bases, with 9 bases separating them. The CDR3 has 13 amino acids.

The chain recombines TRBV7-9 with TRBJ2-1; D may be TRBD1 (5 bases). Germline-derived CDR1 and CDR2 are SEHNR and FQNEAQ (reference sequence). This CDR3 contains 13 residues. Trimming pared 3 bases from V and 2 bases from J, leaving 5 bases between. The CDR3 DNA reads TGTGCCAGCAGCTTGACAGCCTACAATGAGCAGTTCTTC. Translated, it gives CASSLTAYNEQFF.

This chain joins TRBV10-3 and TRBJ2-7, with 9 positions matching TRBD1. The CDR3 is 15 amino acids. Germline CDR1 is ENHRY and CDR2 is SYGVKD. V lost 6 bases and J lost 4; bases outside the gene matches: 10. CDR3 region: CAIRDPGQGKYEQYF. Written as DNA, the CDR3 is TGTGCCATCAGAGACCCGGGACAGGGTAAATACGAGCAGTACTTC.

The chain joins TRBV7-2 to TRBJ2-1, with TRBD2 matching 8 bases. There are 16 residues in the CDR3. Losses at the gene ends were 4 bases for V and 3 bases for J; bases not matched to a gene: 8. Germline values: CDR1 SGHTA, CDR2 FQGNSA. The CDR3 here is CASSSVAGTIYNEQFF. Written as DNA, the CDR3 is TGTGCCAGCAGCTCAGTAGCGGGGACAATCTACAATGAGCAGTTCTTC.

This chain joins TRBV2 and TRBJ2-6; TRBD1 agrees at 11 bases. CDR3 size: 20 residues. Germline CDR1 SNHLY, CDR2 FYNNEI. The junction had 14 bases not matched to a gene; V was cut back by 4 bases and J by 3 bases. CDR3 nucleotides: TGTGCCAGCAGTGTAAGAGTAACAGGACAGGGGGCAGATGGGGCCAACGTCCTGACTTTC. Its translation is CASSVRVTGQGADGANVLTF. Full variable domain (rest looked up from reference TRBV2 and TRBJ2-6): EPEVTQTPSHQVTQMGQEVILRCVPISNHLYFYWYRQILGQKVEFLVSFYNNEISEKSEIFDDQFSVERPDGSNFTLKIRSTKLEDSAMYFCASSVRVTGQGADGANVLTFGAGSRLTVL.

The chain joins TRBV18 to TRBJ1-3, with D perhaps TRBD1 (5 bases). Per germline, CDR1 KGHSH and CDR2 LQKENI. V dropped 3 bases and J dropped 4 bases, with 16 bases sitting between them. This CDR3 spans 16 amino acids. CDR3: CASSPPDGGSGNTIYF. Here the CDR3 DNA reads TGTGCCAGCTCACCCCCGGATGGGGGGTCCGGAAACACCATATATTTT. Variable domain in full (rest from reference TRBV18 and TRBJ1-3): NAGVMQNPRHLVRRRGQEARLRCSPMKGHSHVYWYRQLPEEGLKFMVYLQKENIIDESGMPKERFSAEFPKEGPSILRIQQVVRGDSAAYFCASSPPDGGSGNTIYFGEGSWLTVV.

V is TRBV7-9 and J is TRBJ2-5, with D maybe TRBD2 (6 bases). CDR1 and CDR2 (germline): SEHNR, FQNEAQ (reference sequence). The CDR3 covers 11 residues. V lost 8 bases and J 10 bases, leaving 14 bases between the germline ends. The CDR3, as DNA: TGTGCCAGCGCGACGACGGGGGTCCAGTACTTC. It is translated as CASATTGVQYF.

J is TRBJ2-1 and V is TRBV6-1; D not certain. V was pared by 7 bases and J by 0 bases, with 7 bases between. Per the germline V gene, CDR1 is MNHNS and CDR2 is SASEGT. There are 13 residues in the CDR3. CDR3 bases: TGTGCCAGCACCTATAACTCCTACAATGAGCAGTTCTTC. Protein product: CASTYNSYNEQFF.

The chain combines TRBV4-3 with TRBJ1-1, with D hard to call. Germline V gene data show CDR1 as LGHNA and CDR2 as YSLEER. The V end lost 1 base, the J end lost 9 bases, and 12 bases lay between the germline ends. The CDR3 has 13 residues. The CDR3 here is CASSQVTGFQAFF. For the CDR3, the DNA is TGCGCCAGCAGCCAAGTTACGGGGTTTCAAGCTTTCTTT.

CDR3 loop: CASSFHPGTSSYEQYF. CDR3 coding DNA: TGTGCCAGCAGCTTCCACCCCGGGACTAGCTCCTACGAGCAGTACTTC. The chain uses TRBV11-3 and TRBJ2-7; TRBD2 matches at 8 bases. The V gene's germline CDR1 is SGHNT and CDR2 YENEEA. Trimming at V came to 3 bases and at J to 0 bases, leaving 7 bases not matched to a gene. There are 16 residues in the CDR3.

The rearrangement links TRBV2 to TRBJ2-1; 9 bases are shared with TRBD1. This CDR3 has 16 residues. J was trimmed by 6 bases and V by 5 bases; bases with no gene match: 11. Germline V CDR1 and CDR2: SNHLY, FYNNEI. DNA of the CDR3: TGTGCCAGCAGTCACCCCGGGACAGGGTGGGGCAATGAGCAGTTCTTC. This translates into CASSHPGTGWGNEQFF.

This clone was found once. The chain couples TRBV5-4 to TRBJ2-7; 11 bases are a match to TRBD1. Trimming cost V 4 bases and J 6 bases; bases outside gene matches: 6. There are 14 residues in the CDR3. From germline, CDR1 is SGHNT and CDR2 YYREEE (reference sequence). CDR3 in amino acids: CASSGGGQGVEQYF. CDR3 DNA: TGTGCCAGCAGCGGCGGGGGACAGGGGGTCGAGCAGTACTTC.

The chain combines TRBV13 with TRBJ2-7; 8 nucleotides align to TRBD2. V lost 1 base, J lost 4 bases, and 3 bases stayed unmatched. CDR3 length: 14 amino acids. Germline V gene lookup returns CDR1 PRHDT and CDR2 FYEKMQ (reference sequence). Written as DNA, the CDR3 is TGTGCCAGCAGCTTAGAGGGCGGGAGGTACGAGCAGTACTTC. Translated: CASSLEGGRYEQYF.

The chain has TRBV2 and TRBJ2-1, with a possible D match to TRBD2 (5 bases). Between the trimmed V and J ends, which lost 1 base and 0 bases, there was a span of 7 bases. Looked up from germline, CDR1 is SNHLY and CDR2 is FYNNEI. The CDR3 is 15 residues long. The CDR3 sequence: CASSEEAGSYNEQFF. The CDR3 region has the DNA TGTGCCAGCAGTGAAGAGGCGGGCTCCTACAATGAGCAGTTCTTC.

The rearrangement uses TRBV29-1 and TRBJ1-1; possibly TRBD1 for D (5 bases). The germline V gene encodes CDR1 SQVTM and CDR2 ANQGSEA. V was trimmed by 7 bases and J by 4 bases, leaving 16 bases between them. The CDR3 runs to 13 residues. CDR3 nucleotide sequence: TGCAGCGCAGGGATGGTTGTTGGCACTGAAGCTTTCTTT. Protein sequence: CSAGMVVGTEAFF. Based on the CDR3 plus reference TRBV29-1 and TRBJ1-1, the full variable domain is SAVISQKPSRDICQRGTSLTIQCQVDSQVTMMFWYRQQPGQSLTLIATANQGSEATYESGFVIDKFPISRPNLTFSTLTVSNMSPEDSSIYLCSAGMVVGTEAFFGQGTRLTVV.

Here the CDR3 DNA reads TGTGCCAGCGCTGGGACCCGATTGGGAGGTCAGCCCCAGCATTTT. Encoded protein: CASAGTRLGGQPQHF. The rearrangement links TRBV6-5 to TRBJ1-5; TRBD1 is a possible D gene (5 bases). CDR3 length: 15 amino acids. Germline lookup yields CDR1 MNHEY and CDR2 SVGAGI. Trimming left V 8 bases short and J 6 bases short, with 20 bases between.

This clone came up a few times. The chain couples TRBV6-1 to TRBJ1-2; 7 bases line up with TRBD1. Germline V gene lookup returns CDR1 MNHNS and CDR2 SASEGT. This CDR3 comprises 14 residues. The V segment lost 7 bases and the J segment 4 bases; nucleotides outside the gene matches: 9. The CDR3 sequence: CASTIQGGFYGYTF. The CDR3 nucleotides read TGTGCCAGCACTATACAAGGGGGCTTCTATGGCTACACCTTC.

The chain links TRBV7-9 to TRBJ2-7, with D perhaps matching TRBD1 (6 bases). The germline CDR1 and CDR2 sequences are SEHNR and FQNEAQ (reference sequence). CDR3 length: 14 amino acids. Trimming removed 5 bases at V and 4 bases at J, with 15 bases between. The CDR3 spells CASSDTGQGYEQYF. The CDR3 nucleotides read TGTGCCAGCAGCGACACAGGGCAGGGGTACGAGCAGTACTTC.

This clone was counted a few times. The chain has TRBV28 and TRBJ1-5; D is unresolved. CDR1 MDHEN and CDR2 SYDVKM come from the germline V gene. The CDR3 has 14 residues. The V end lost 10 bases, the J end lost 4 bases, and 17 bases lay between the germline ends. The CDR3 nucleotides read TGTGCCACCGAGACAATCCCCAATAATCAGCCCCAGCATTTT. It is translated as CATETIPNNQPQHF.

The CDR3 nucleotides read TGTGCCAGCAGCTTAGGTCTAGCGGGGGACTACGAGCAGTACTTC. As protein: CASSLGLAGDYEQYF. The gene calls are TRBV13 and TRBJ2-7, with 10 bases aligning to TRBD2. The J segment lost 3 bases and the V segment lost 0 bases, leaving 2 bases of the junction unmatched. The germline gives CDR1 PRHDT, CDR2 FYEKMQ (reference sequence). The CDR3 sequence is 15 residues long.

V gene TRBV20-1 combines with J gene TRBJ2-3; D is uncertain. Trimming took off 5 bases at V and 4 bases at J, with 7 bases between the two ends. Per the germline V gene, CDR1 is DFQATT and CDR2 is SNEGSKA (reference sequence). The CDR3 is made up of 11 amino acids. CDR3 protein: CSALRSDTQYF. The CDR3 region has the DNA TGCAGTGCTTTGAGGTCAGATACGCAGTATTTT.

In the case of this clone: Within the sample, other DNA sequences also encode this same CDR3. The chain recombines TRBV11-3 with TRBJ2-2; 11 bases are a match to TRBD2. This CDR3 is built from 16 residues. With 5 bases clipped from V and 2 bases from J, the junction kept 4 bases outside the gene matches. CDR1 and CDR2 (germline): SGHNT, YENEEA. CDR3 bases: TGTGCCAGCAGCCCTGGGACTAGCGGTAACACCGGGGAGCTGTTTTTT. Translation: CASSPGTSGNTGELFF.

The chain couples TRBV6-5 to TRBJ2-7; 14 bases map to TRBD2. CDR1 and CDR2 from the germline V gene are MNHEY and SVGAGI. This CDR3 has 15 residues. V lost 2 bases and J lost 3; bases outside the gene matches: 0. The CDR3 nucleotides are TGTGCCAGCAGTTACGGGACTAGCGGGAGCTACGAGCAGTACTTC. Protein product: CASSYGTSGSYEQYF.

This chain uses TRBV18 with TRBJ2-6; 7 bases match TRBD2. The CDR3 contains 16 residues. The trim removed 6 bases at V and 4 bases at J, leaving 9 bases unmatched. CDR1 is KGHSH and CDR2 is LQKENI in the germline V gene. CDR3 sequence: CASSPSRGVGANVLTF. For the CDR3, the DNA is TGTGCCAGCTCCCCCAGTCGGGGGGTCGGGGCCAACGTCCTGACTTTC.

V usage is TRBV4-3 and J usage is TRBJ1-5; TRBD1 might be the D (5 bases). Germline loops: CDR1 LGHNA, CDR2 YSLEER. Between the trimmed V and J ends, which lost 0 bases and 1 base, there was a span of 10 bases. The CDR3 length is 16 residues. CDR3 sequence reads: CASSQDRATSNQPQHF. The CDR3, as DNA: TGCGCCAGCAGCCAAGACAGGGCCACAAGCAATCAGCCCCAGCATTTT.

In this sample, this clone turned up a few times. The chain links TRBV29-1 to TRBJ2-1, with D unresolved. V lost 5 bases, J lost 7 bases, and 15 bases lay in between. The germline gives CDR1 SQVTM, CDR2 ANQGSEA. CDR3 length: 13 residues. DNA for the CDR3: TGCAGCGTTCCTATCCAGGTTGGGAATGAGCAGTTCTTC. It specifies CSVPIQVGNEQFF.

For this clone: The germline gene is not matched at one end of the junction; a read error may be the cause. CDR3: CASTVEDGTSGGNGQFF. The CDR3 DNA sequence: TGTGCCAGCACCGTCGAGGACGGGACTAGCGGCGGGAATGGGCAGTTCTTC. The chain has TRBV9 and TRBJ2-1, with 11 bases lining up with TRBD2. CDR1 is SGDLS, CDR2 YYNGEE, per germline. The CDR3 sequence is 17 residues long. Using reference TRBV9 and TRBJ2-1 for the parts outside the CDR3, the full variable domain is DSGVTQTPKHLITATGQRVTLRCSPRSGDLSVYWYQQSLDQGLQFLIQYYNGEERAKGNILERFSAQQFPDLHSELNLSSLELGDSALYFCASTVEDGTSGGNGQFFGPGTRLTVL.

The CDR3 region is CASSLVGGSNEQFF. In DNA, the CDR3 is TGTGCCAGCAGCTTAGTGGGGGGTTCCAATGAGCAGTTCTTC. The rearrangement joins TRBV7-2 to TRBJ2-1; possibly TRBD2 for D (6 bases). Germline CDR1 is SGHTA and CDR2 is FQGNSA. The CDR3 spans 14 residues. V was clipped by 1 base and J by 6 bases, with 10 bases between them.